One TCR beta chain is described in this entry. Its target is not known. Preparation of the TCRbeta library used unique molecular identifiers. A single record per CDR3 protein comes from TCRdb applying MiXCR to the PCR reads. The repertoire holds about 440,000 distinct CDR3 sequences, with over 40% as singletons. This entry is derived from a study of T-cell reconstitution after alpha-beta-depleted transplantation in children. Study-wide findings and caveats: Some patients owed their high day-60 TCRbeta diversity to surviving recipient T cells and thymic progenitors. The origin of alpha-beta T cells about two months after transplant was reportedly several hundred expanded graft clones. By one year post-transplant, T-cell counts and diversity largely arose from T cells that were newly produced.

Looked up from germline, CDR1 is DFQATT and CDR2 is SNEGSKA (reference sequence). V was clipped by 1 base and J by 5 bases; unmatched bases: 6. The CDR3 has 15 residues. This receptor was identified in a girl aged 2 to 10 with aplastic anemia, due to receive a stem cell transplant. This material consisted of PBMCs, taken before TCRalphabeta/CD19-depleted stem cell transplant. The chain carries TRBV20-1 and TRBJ2-1; 9 bases agree with TRBD2. CDR3 DNA sequence: TGCAGTGCTAGAGCGAGGCGGGAGGGGCACAATGAGCAGTTCTTC. Its translation: CSARARREGHNEQFF.